Below are 21 T cell receptor beta chains sequenced from a single sample in a study of blood T cell repertoires in COVID-19. The repertoire was sequenced with immunoSEQ multiplex PCR; TCRdb's copy has only in-frame clones and lacks some. The data contain 150,000 to 200,000 clones, nearly 90% of them singletons. The specimen sequenced was peripheral blood. Receptors originate from a man aged 50 or older with acute or convalescent COVID-19.

The chain joins TRBV7-9 to TRBJ1-2; no clear D gene. Germline V CDR1 and CDR2: SEHNR, FQNEAQ (reference sequence). CDR3 size: 13 residues. V shed 2 bases and J shed 0 bases, with 4 bases lying between them. This CDR3 reads CASSLQANYGYTF. The CDR3 nucleotides are TGTGCCAGCAGCTTACAGGCTAACTATGGCTACACCTTC.

The rearrangement joins TRBV9 to TRBJ2-1, with 9 bases matching TRBD2. V lost 4 bases and J lost 6; bases outside the gene matches: 8. CDR3 length: 15 amino acids. Germline CDR1 SGDLS, CDR2 YYNGEE. CDR3 coding DNA: TGTGCCAGCAGCCCCCGGGGCGGGGGGGCCAATGAGCAGTTCTTC. Amino acid sequence: CASSPRGGGANEQFF.

This chain uses TRBV11-2 with TRBJ1-3; no clear D. The CDR3 loop spans 17 amino acids. Germline V gene data show CDR1 as SGHAT and CDR2 as FQNNGV. With 3 bases removed from V and 0 bases from J, the gap between germline ends came to 15 bases. The chain's CDR3 is CASSFTFLQNSGNTIYF. The DNA for the CDR3 is TGTGCCAGCAGCTTTACATTTTTACAAAACTCTGGAAACACCATATATTTT.

The CDR3 is CASSAGPSGGPYEQYV. The DNA of the CDR3 is TGTGCCAGCAGCGCGGGCCCTAGCGGGGGGCCCTACGAGCAGTACGTC. The chain employs TRBV11-2 and TRBJ2-7, with 11 bases fitting TRBD2. The CDR3 sequence is 16 residues long. V lost 5 bases to trimming and J lost 2 bases; unmatched junction nucleotides: 8. Germline lookup yields CDR1 SGHAT and CDR2 FQNNGV.

This chain links TRBV10-3 with TRBJ1-6; no definite D call. V dropped 3 bases and J dropped 9 bases, with 12 bases sitting between them. Germline CDR1 ENHRY, CDR2 SYGVKD. This CDR3 has 14 amino acids. The CDR3 reads CAISESGVGSPLHF. CDR3 DNA: TGTGCCATCAGTGAATCCGGGGTTGGTTCACCCCTCCACTTT.

This clone was counted a single time. The chain joins TRBV11-1 to TRBJ2-3, with 9 nucleotides matching TRBD1. The CDR3 runs to 16 residues. The V gene end was trimmed by 3 bases and the J gene end by 2 bases; junction bases not matched to a gene: 6. The germline V gene has CDR1 SGHAT and CDR2 FQDESV (reference sequence). In DNA, the CDR3 is TGTGCCAGCAGCTTCCGGGACAGGGCTTACACAGATACGCAGTATTTT. Translated: CASSFRDRAYTDTQYF. The variable domain in full, completed from reference TRBV11-1 and TRBJ2-3, reads EAEVAQSPRYKITEKSQAVAFWCDPISGHATLYWYRQILGQGPELLVQFQDESVVDDSQLPKDRFSAERLKGVDSTLKIQPAELGDSAMYLCASSFRDRAYTDTQYFGPGTRLTVL.

The rearrangement uses TRBV21-1 and TRBJ2-2; the table gives TRBD1 as D, unverified against the DNA. TRBV21-1 is recorded as a pseudogene. This CDR3 spans 16 amino acids. This CDR3 reads CASSARQGENTGELFF. The CDR3 region has the DNA TGTGCCAGCAGCGCTCGACAGGGGGAGAACACCGGGGAGCTGTTTTTT.

This clone was picked up one time. This sequence joins TRBV29-1 and TRBJ1-5; TRBD1 is a possible D gene (5 bases). This CDR3 comprises 13 residues. The germline CDR1 and CDR2 sequences are SQVTM and ANQGSEA. V dropped 6 bases and J dropped 0 bases, with 9 bases sitting between them. In DNA form, the CDR3 reads TGCAGCGTGGGGGGATCTAGCAATCAGCCCCAGCATTTT. This sequence encodes CSVGGSSNQPQHF.

This clone has only one observation. The sample holds other DNA sequences that translate to the same CDR3. The chain combines TRBV4-1 with TRBJ2-5, with 8 nucleotides matching TRBD2. The CDR3 sequence is 14 residues long. The germline gives CDR1 MGHRA, CDR2 YSYEKL. Germline trimming cut 3 bases from V and 4 bases from J; bases unmatched to any gene: 4. CDR3 in amino acids: CASSQAGGLETQYF. In nucleotides, the CDR3 is TGCGCCAGCAGCCAGGCGGGGGGCCTAGAGACCCAGTACTTC.

The genes are TRBV18 and TRBJ1-5, with 9 bases fitting TRBD1. Losses at the gene ends were 6 bases for V and 6 bases for J; bases not matched to a gene: 12. This CDR3 contains 16 residues. The germline CDR1 and CDR2 sequences are KGHSH and LQKENI. The CDR3 protein is CASSLQGASRSQPQHF. The CDR3 coding sequence is TGTGCCAGCTCGCTACAGGGGGCGAGTCGTAGTCAGCCCCAGCATTTT. Together with reference TRBV18 and TRBJ1-5, the CDR3 gives the full variable domain: NAGVMQNPRHLVRRRGQEARLRCSPMKGHSHVYWYRQLPEEGLKFMVYLQKENIIDESGMPKERFSAEFPKEGPSILRIQQVVRGDSAAYFCASSLQGASRSQPQHFGDGTRLSIL.

The chain employs TRBV11-2 and TRBJ1-2; D not certain. Trimming left V 4 bases short and J 7 bases short, with 13 bases between. CDR3 length: 13 amino acids. Germline V lookup: CDR1 SGHAT, CDR2 FQNNGV. The CDR3 loop is CASSSLYRFGYTF. As DNA, the CDR3 is TGTGCCAGCAGCTCCCTATATAGATTTGGCTACACCTTC.

The J gene is TRBJ1-1, the V gene TRBV11-1; perhaps TRBD1 as D (6 bases). The CDR3 loop spans 16 amino acids. Trimming pared 1 base from V and 6 bases from J, leaving 18 bases between. CDR1 SGHAT and CDR2 FQDESV come from the germline V gene (reference sequence). The CDR3 reads CASSLGTTGRRAEAFF. CDR3 in DNA: TGTGCCAGCAGCTTAGGAACAACAGGGCGGCGAGCTGAAGCTTTCTTT.

V is TRBV10-3 and J is TRBJ1-5; D perhaps matches TRBD1 (5 bases). Trimming cost V 3 bases and J 7 bases, with 13 bases left between them. In germline, CDR1 is ENHRY, CDR2 SYGVKD. There are 14 residues in the CDR3. The CDR3 region has the DNA TGTGCCATCAGTGATTCCAGGGCGGGACAGCCCCAGCATTTT. It specifies CAISDSRAGQPQHF.

This chain connects TRBV7-2 to TRBJ1-5; D perhaps matches TRBD1 (5 bases). CDR3 length: 15 residues. CDR1 SGHTA and CDR2 FQGNSA come from the germline V gene. Between the trimmed V and J ends, which lost 2 bases and 10 bases, there was a span of 18 bases. The CDR3: CASSLRQSQASPQHF. The CDR3 DNA reads TGTGCCAGCAGCTTAAGACAGTCGCAGGCCTCTCCCCAGCATTTT.

The chain links TRBV3-1 (or the pseudogene TRBV3-2) to TRBJ2-2, with D possibly being TRBD2 (5 bases). V lost 4 bases and J lost 1, with 10 bases in between. This CDR3 spans 15 amino acids. Germline V lookup: CDR1 LGHDT, CDR2 YNNKEL (reference sequence). This CDR3 reads CASSPIARNTGELFF. CDR3 DNA sequence: TGTGCCAGCAGCCCAATAGCGAGGAACACCGGGGAGCTGTTTTTT.

In DNA form, the CDR3 reads TGTGCCAGCAGCGTAGCTGGGTCAGGCCTTAATGAAAAACTGTTTTTT. Protein sequence: CASSVAGSGLNEKLFF. The genes are TRBV9 and TRBJ1-4; D not resolved. This CDR3 region has 16 residues. Per germline, CDR1 SGDLS and CDR2 YYNGEE. Trimming removed 0 bases from V and 4 bases from J, with 13 bases in between. Filled out from reference TRBV9 and TRBJ1-4, the complete variable domain reads DSGVTQTPKHLITATGQRVTLRCSPRSGDLSVYWYQQSLDQGLQFLIQYYNGEERAKGNILERFSAQQFPDLHSELNLSSLELGDSALYFCASSVAGSGLNEKLFFGSGTQLSVL.

This clone was observed a handful of times. This chain joins TRBV4-2 and TRBJ1-5; D perhaps matches TRBD1 (5 bases). CDR1 and CDR2 (germline): LGHNA, YNFKEQ. V lost 4 bases and J lost 8, with 15 bases in between. The CDR3 has 14 residues. CDR3 loop: CASSPGTPGEPQHF. The CDR3 DNA reads as TGTGCCAGCAGCCCCGGAACTCCGGGGGAGCCCCAGCATTTT.

The genes are TRBV7-2 and TRBJ2-2; no clear D. The CDR3 sequence is 13 residues long. The V and J ends lost 5 bases and 5 bases respectively, with 9 bases between them. Germline lookup yields CDR1 SGHTA and CDR2 FQGNSA. For the CDR3, the DNA is TGTGCCAGCAGCATTTCATTTACCGGGGAGCTGTTTTTT. Encoded protein: CASSISFTGELFF.

This chain links TRBV2 with TRBJ2-7; 7 positions match TRBD2. In germline, CDR1 is SNHLY, CDR2 FYNNEI. With V trimmed by 4 bases and J by 3 bases, 6 bases remained unmatched. This CDR3 is built from 14 residues. CDR3 bases: TGTGCCAGCAGTGGGGAGGGTTTTGACTACGAGCAGTACTTC. Amino acid sequence: CASSGEGFDYEQYF. Filled out from reference TRBV2 and TRBJ2-7, the complete variable domain reads EPEVTQTPSHQVTQMGQEVILRCVPISNHLYFYWYRQILGQKVEFLVSFYNNEISEKSEIFDDQFSVERPDGSNFTLKIRSTKLEDSAMYFCASSGEGFDYEQYFGPGTRLTVT.

This clone was seen a single time. The chain carries TRBV28 and TRBJ2-1; D not certain. Germline CDR1 reads MDHEN; CDR2 reads SYDVKM. The length of the CDR3 is 11 residues. Trimming took off 4 bases at V and 9 bases at J, with 7 bases between the two ends. CDR3 protein: CASSSPREQFF. CDR3 nucleotides: TGTGCCAGCAGTTCGCCGCGTGAGCAGTTCTTC.

The table lists this clone with a count of one. This rearrangement joins TRBV27 to TRBJ2-4, with TRBD2 matching 9 bases. Germline V CDR1 and CDR2: MNHEY, SMNVEV (reference sequence). CDR3 length equals 18 residues. Unmatched junction bases numbered 9, after V lost 3 bases and J lost 0 bases. This CDR3 reads CASSLRSSGMLAKNIQYF. The CDR3 bases are TGTGCCAGCAGTTTGAGGTCTAGCGGGATGCTAGCCAAAAACATTCAGTACTTC.